Each of the 8 T cell receptor beta chains below was sequenced from the same sample in a study of Tregs in tolerant kidney transplant recipients. Measured with immunoSEQ multiplex PCR; TCRdb has only the in-frame clones, and not every one. The sample has about 81,000 clones; roughly nine tenths are singletons. Mixed chimerism was transient after nonmyeloablative marrow transplants from related graft donors. Here the sequenced sample was CD4+ T cells from blood (PBMCs), taken 24 months after the transplant. These receptors were obtained from a human patient who received a combined kidney and bone marrow transplant. Part of the T cell pool may stem from the graft donor.

The chain is built from TRBV11-3 and TRBJ1-1; D gene ambiguous. Germline V gene data show CDR1 as SGHNT and CDR2 as YENEEA. The CDR3 runs 14 residues. Trimming took off 5 bases at V and 1 base at J, with 11 bases between the two ends. In DNA form, the CDR3 reads TGTGCCAGCAGCCCTAGCAATTGGAACACTGAAGCTTTCTTT. Amino acids: CASSPSNWNTEAFF.

The chain couples TRBV30 to TRBJ1-5, with D maybe TRBD1 (6 bases). Germline V gene sequence: CDR1 GTSNPN, CDR2 SVGIG (reference sequence). V was clipped by 1 base and J by 6 bases, with 10 bases between them. The CDR3 spans 13 residues. CDR3 sequence: CAWSGGGLQPQHF. In DNA form, the CDR3 reads TGTGCCTGGAGTGGCGGGGGGCTTCAGCCCCAGCATTTT.

As regards this clone: The junction does not match germline at one end; this may be a read error. The same CDR3 is also encoded by other DNA sequences in this sample. The CDR3 DNA follows: TGTGCCAGCAGCTTTGCGGGATCCTCTAATTCCCCCCTCCACTTT. This encodes CASSFAGSSNSPLHF. The gene calls are TRBV7-8 and TRBJ1-6; D is uncertain. From germline, CDR1 is SGHVS and CDR2 FQNEAQ. The CDR3 has 15 residues.

The chain recombines TRBV7-2 with TRBJ2-7; TRBD2 might be the D (6 bases). Trimming cost V 1 base and J 5 bases, with 12 bases left between them. The CDR3 totals 14 residues. The germline CDR1 and CDR2 sequences are SGHTA and FQGNSA. The CDR3 loop reads CASSLVSGGDEQYF. Written as DNA, the CDR3 is TGTGCCAGCAGCTTAGTTTCTGGAGGGGACGAGCAGTACTTC.

This chain links TRBV5-1 with TRBJ1-2, with D uncertain. The CDR3 covers 14 residues. Per the germline V gene, CDR1 is SGHRS and CDR2 is YFSETQ. Deletions cut 1 base from V and 7 bases from J, with 14 bases between. CDR3 residues: CASSLIGGVGGYTF. CDR3 bases: TGCGCCAGCAGCTTGATAGGTGGAGTAGGTGGCTACACCTTC.

The CDR3, as DNA: TGTGCCAGCAGTTTATACGTGAGCACTAACACCGGGGAGCTGTTTTTT. This sequence encodes CASSLYVSTNTGELFF. This rearrangement joins TRBV28 to TRBJ2-2; D not certain. Trimming pared 1 base from V and 2 bases from J, leaving 11 bases between. Germline loops: CDR1 MDHEN, CDR2 SYDVKM. There are 16 residues in the CDR3. Drawing the rest from reference TRBV28 and TRBJ2-2, the complete variable domain is DVKVTQSSRYLVKRTGEKVFLECVQDMDHENMFWYRQDPGLGLRLIYFSYDVKMKEKGDIPEGYSVSREKKERFSLILESASTNQTSMYLCASSLYVSTNTGELFFGEGSRLTVL.

V is TRBV7-2 and J is TRBJ2-7, with 7 bases lining up with TRBD1. Germline trimming cut 5 bases from V and 2 bases from J; bases unmatched to any gene: 15. This CDR3 has 17 residues. Germline V gene sequence: CDR1 SGHTA, CDR2 FQGNSA. The CDR3 DNA sequence: TGTGCCAGCAGCCAGCAAGGGACAGTTTTATCCCCCTACGAGCAGTACTTC. Protein: CASSQQGTVLSPYEQYF.

The rearrangement joins TRBV6-5 to TRBJ1-2; TRBD1 matches 7 bases. Germline assignment: CDR1 MNHEY and CDR2 SVGAGI. V lost 6 bases, J lost 2 bases, and 3 bases stayed unmatched. The CDR3 runs to 13 residues. In DNA, the CDR3 is TGTGCCAGCAGAGGACAGGCAAACTATGGCTACACCTTC. Amino acids: CASRGQANYGYTF.